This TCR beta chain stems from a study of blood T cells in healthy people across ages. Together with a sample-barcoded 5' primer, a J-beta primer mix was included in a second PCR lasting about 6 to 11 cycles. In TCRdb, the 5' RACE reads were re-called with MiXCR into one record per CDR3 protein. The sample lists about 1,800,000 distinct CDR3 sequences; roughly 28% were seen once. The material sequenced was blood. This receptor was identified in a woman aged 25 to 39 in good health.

The CDR3 region has the DNA TGTGCCAGTAGTACAGGGGACTACTATGGCTACACCTTC. It encodes CASSTGDYYGYTF. The genes are TRBV19 and TRBJ1-2, with D perhaps matching TRBD1 (6 bases). The CDR3 runs to 13 residues. The V gene lost 4 bases and the J gene lost 3 bases, with 9 bases spanning the gap. The germline V gene has CDR1 LNHDA and CDR2 SQIVND (reference sequence).